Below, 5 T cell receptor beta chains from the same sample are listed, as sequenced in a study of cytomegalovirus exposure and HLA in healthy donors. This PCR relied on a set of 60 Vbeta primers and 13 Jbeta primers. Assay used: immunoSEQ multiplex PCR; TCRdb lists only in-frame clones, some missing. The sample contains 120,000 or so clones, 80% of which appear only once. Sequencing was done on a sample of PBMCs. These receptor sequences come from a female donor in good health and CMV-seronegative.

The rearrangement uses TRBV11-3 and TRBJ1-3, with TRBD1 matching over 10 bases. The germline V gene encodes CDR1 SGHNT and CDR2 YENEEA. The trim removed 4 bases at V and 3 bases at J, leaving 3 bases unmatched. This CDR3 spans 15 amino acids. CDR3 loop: CASSSGDRGGNTIYF. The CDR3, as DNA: TGTGCCAGCAGCTCCGGGGACAGGGGTGGAAACACCATATATTTT.

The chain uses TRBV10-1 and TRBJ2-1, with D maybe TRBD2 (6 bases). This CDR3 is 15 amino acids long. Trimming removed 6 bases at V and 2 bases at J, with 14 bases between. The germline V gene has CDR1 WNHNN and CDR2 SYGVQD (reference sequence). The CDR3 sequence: CASSPGSGAYNEQFF. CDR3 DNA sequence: TGCGCCAGCAGCCCTGGTAGCGGAGCCTACAATGAGCAGTTCTTC.

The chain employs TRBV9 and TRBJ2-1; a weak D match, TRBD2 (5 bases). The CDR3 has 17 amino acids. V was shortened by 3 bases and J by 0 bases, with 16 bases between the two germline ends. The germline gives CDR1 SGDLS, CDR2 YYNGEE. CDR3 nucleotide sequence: TGTGCCAGCAGCGCGTGGGCGGGCCCTAGCTCCTACAATGAGCAGTTCTTC. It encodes CASSAWAGPSSYNEQFF.

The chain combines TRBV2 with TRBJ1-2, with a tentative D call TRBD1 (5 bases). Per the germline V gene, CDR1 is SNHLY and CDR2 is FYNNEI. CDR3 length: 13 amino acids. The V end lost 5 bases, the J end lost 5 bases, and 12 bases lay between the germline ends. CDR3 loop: CASSRIDSYGYTF. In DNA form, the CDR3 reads TGTGCCAGCAGTAGAATCGACAGTTATGGCTACACCTTC.

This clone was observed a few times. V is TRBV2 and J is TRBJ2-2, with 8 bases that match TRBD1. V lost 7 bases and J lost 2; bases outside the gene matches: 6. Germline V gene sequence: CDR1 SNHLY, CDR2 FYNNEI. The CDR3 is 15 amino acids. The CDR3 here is CASNRQGINTGELFF. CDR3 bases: TGTGCCAGCAATCGACAGGGGATAAACACCGGGGAGCTGTTTTTT.